The T cell receptor beta chain described here comes from a study of identical twins. General study points: Cross-sectional statistics, not tracking of the same donors, supported the conclusions. Excess low generation probability was seen in twin-shared out-of-frame alpha sequences.

A universal primer site was added by template switching, and unique molecular identifiers were carried by the cDNA. A single record per CDR3 protein comes from TCRdb applying MiXCR to the 5' RACE reads. The sample contains some 330,000 distinct CDR3 sequences, approximately 10% of which appear only once. Comments on this clonotype: Its matching antigen is unknown. This could be a read error, since a much larger clone is one nucleotide away.

CDR3 length equals 15 residues. CDR1 and CDR2 from the germline V gene are MGHRA and YSYEKL. V was pared by 1 base and J by 14 bases, with 20 bases between. The rearrangement links TRBV4-1 to TRBJ1-4; the D is unclear. The material sequenced was naive T cells sorted from blood. This TCR came from a woman aged 50 to 60 in good health. The CDR3 spells CASSQGTGSAANLFF. CDR3 DNA: TGCGCCAGCAGCCAAGGAACGGGCAGTGCGGCAAACCTGTTTTTT.